These 15 T cell receptor beta chains originate from one sample sequenced in a study of cytomegalovirus exposure and HLA in healthy donors. The PCR contained 60 Vbeta and 13 Jbeta primers. The data were produced by immunoSEQ multiplex PCR, yet TCRdb's version contains in-frame clones alone and is incomplete. The sample lists about 93,000 clones; approximately 81% were seen once. Sequencing was carried out using PBMCs. These receptors all stem from a woman between 35 and 50 years old in good health and CMV-seronegative.

This clone was seen only a few times. This chain uses TRBV27 with TRBJ2-1; D gene uncertain. Trimming cost V 10 bases and J 1 base, with 20 bases left between them. The germline V gene has CDR1 MNHEY and CDR2 SMNVEV (reference sequence). The CDR3 extends over 16 amino acids. The CDR3 spells CATRRDFSSSYNEQFF. The CDR3 DNA sequence: TGTGCCACCCGACGTGACTTCTCCTCATCCTACAATGAGCAGTTCTTC.

This clone was found a few times. V and J are TRBV9 and TRBJ2-1; 8 bases match TRBD2. The CDR3 length is 15 residues. The germline V gene encodes CDR1 SGDLS and CDR2 YYNGEE. V shed 2 bases and J 3 bases; nucleotides not matched to a gene: 4. The DNA of the CDR3 is TGTGCCAGCAGCGTGAGCGGGGGCGGCTACAATGAGCAGTTCTTC. Protein sequence: CASSVSGGGYNEQFF.

This chain links TRBV19 with TRBJ1-5; 7 positions agree with TRBD1. CDR3 length: 11 residues. Germline CDR1 reads LNHDA; CDR2 reads SQIVND (reference sequence). V shed 9 bases and J 7 bases; nucleotides not matched to a gene: 3. In DNA, the CDR3 is TGTGCCAGCCAGGGGGAACAGCCCCAGCATTTT. As protein: CASQGEQPQHF.

V is TRBV7-6 and J is TRBJ2-5; possible D gene TRBD1, 6 bases. CDR1 is SGHVS, CDR2 FNYEAQ, per germline. There are 15 residues in the CDR3. V was shortened by 1 base and J by 5 bases, with 14 bases between the two germline ends. CDR3 loop: CASSLGTGQLETQYF. In DNA, the CDR3 is TGTGCCAGCAGCTTAGGCACAGGGCAGCTCGAGACCCAGTACTTC.

This clone is a singleton in its sample. The chain links TRBV7-2 to TRBJ2-3, with D possibly matching TRBD2 (6 bases). The CDR3 is 14 amino acids. Germline lookup yields CDR1 SGHTA and CDR2 FQGNSA. With 5 bases removed from V and 5 bases from J, the gap between germline ends came to 14 bases. This chain's CDR3 is CASSPGGGIDTQYF. In DNA, the CDR3 is TGTGCCAGCAGCCCGGGTGGGGGGATAGATACGCAGTATTTT.

The chain joins TRBV6-1 to TRBJ1-1; TRBD1 agrees at 9 bases. Trimming at V came to 2 bases and at J to 4 bases, leaving 5 bases not matched to a gene. The CDR3 has 15 amino acids. The germline V gene has CDR1 MNHNS and CDR2 SASEGT. CDR3 residues: CASSELGQGTTEAFF. DNA of the CDR3: TGTGCCAGCAGTGAACTCGGACAGGGGACCACTGAAGCTTTCTTT.

V is TRBV9 and J is TRBJ2-1; D gene unclear. Germline V gene sequence: CDR1 SGDLS, CDR2 YYNGEE. The CDR3 length is 14 residues. Trimming pared 4 bases from V and 6 bases from J, leaving 14 bases between. The CDR3 coding sequence is TGTGCCAGCAGCCCTCCCGATAGAGGCAATGAGCAGTTCTTC. Encoded protein: CASSPPDRGNEQFF.

The CDR3 sequence is CASSEDIRRNQPQHF. Here the CDR3 DNA reads TGTGCCAGTAGTGAGGACATCCGCAGGAATCAGCCCCAGCATTTT. The V call is TRBV19, the J call TRBJ1-5; D perhaps matches TRBD1 (5 bases). The germline gives CDR1 LNHDA, CDR2 SQIVND (reference sequence). This CDR3 spans 15 amino acids. V was pared by 5 bases and J by 4 bases, with 15 bases between. Based on the CDR3 plus reference TRBV19 and TRBJ1-5, the full variable domain is DGGITQSPKYLFRKEGQNVTLSCEQNLNHDAMYWYRQDPGQGLRLIYYSQIVNDFQKGDIAEGYSVSREKKESFPLTVTSAQKNPTAFYLCASSEDIRRNQPQHFGDGTRLSIL.

In DNA form, the CDR3 reads TGTGCCAGCAGTCACTACAATCCCTCTGGAAACACCATATATTTT. This sequence encodes CASSHYNPSGNTIYF. The chain uses TRBV2 and TRBJ1-3; D gene unclear. V was pared by 5 bases and J by 0 bases, with 11 bases between. The CDR3 totals 15 residues. Per the germline V gene, CDR1 is SNHLY and CDR2 is FYNNEI.

CDR3 in amino acids: CAGRDRGFGGNTIYF. The CDR3 nucleotides are TGTGCCGGCCGGGACAGGGGTTTCGGTGGAAACACCATATATTTT. The chain carries TRBV6-1 and TRBJ1-3, with 10 bases identical to TRBD1. Trimming cost V 11 bases and J 3 bases; bases outside gene matches: 10. Germline V lookup: CDR1 MNHNS, CDR2 SASEGT. CDR3 length equals 15 residues.

V is TRBV27 and J is TRBJ2-3, with a possible D match to TRBD2 (5 bases). Germline CDR1 MNHEY, CDR2 SMNVEV (reference sequence). Deletions cut 3 bases from V and 2 bases from J, with 6 bases between. The CDR3 consists of 13 residues. CDR3 coding DNA: TGTGCCAGCAGTTTGAGGGTCACAGATACGCAGTATTTT. Translation gives CASSLRVTDTQYF.

The sample holds a few counts of this clone. This specimen includes other DNA sequences encoding the same CDR3. This chain links TRBV5-4 with TRBJ2-1; 9 bases line up with TRBD1. The trim removed 4 bases at V and 7 bases at J, leaving 15 bases unmatched. This CDR3 contains 17 residues. The germline V gene encodes CDR1 SGHNT and CDR2 YYREEE (reference sequence). The CDR3 DNA sequence: TGTGCCAGCAGCGGTGAGCCAGGACAGGGGAGGGGGAATGAGCAGTTCTTC. It yields the protein CASSGEPGQGRGNEQFF.

This clone was counted between two and nine times. This rearrangement joins TRBV7-9 to TRBJ1-1; D is unresolved. V was shortened by 2 bases and J by 2 bases, with 6 bases between the two germline ends. The CDR3 is 13 residues long. From germline, CDR1 is SEHNR and CDR2 FQNEAQ (reference sequence). The CDR3 spells CASSLQLNTEAFF. The CDR3 nucleotides are TGTGCCAGCAGCTTACAACTAAACACTGAAGCTTTCTTT.

The chain has TRBV27 and TRBJ1-2; possible D gene TRBD1, 6 bases. V lost 3 bases and J lost 0, with 8 bases in between. Germline CDR1 MNHEY, CDR2 SMNVEV (reference sequence). This CDR3 contains 14 residues. The CDR3 spells CASSFKGANYGYTF. DNA for the CDR3: TGTGCCAGCAGTTTTAAGGGGGCTAACTATGGCTACACCTTC.

The V call is TRBV25-1, the J call TRBJ2-1; 8 bases align to TRBD2. The trim removed 1 base at V and 10 bases at J, leaving 12 bases unmatched. Germline-derived CDR1 and CDR2 are MGHDK and SYGVNS. The CDR3 runs 16 residues. The CDR3 nucleotides are TGTGCCAGCAGTGAATTGGCGGGAGCCACGGGGGGGGAGCAGTTCTTC. It encodes CASSELAGATGGEQFF.